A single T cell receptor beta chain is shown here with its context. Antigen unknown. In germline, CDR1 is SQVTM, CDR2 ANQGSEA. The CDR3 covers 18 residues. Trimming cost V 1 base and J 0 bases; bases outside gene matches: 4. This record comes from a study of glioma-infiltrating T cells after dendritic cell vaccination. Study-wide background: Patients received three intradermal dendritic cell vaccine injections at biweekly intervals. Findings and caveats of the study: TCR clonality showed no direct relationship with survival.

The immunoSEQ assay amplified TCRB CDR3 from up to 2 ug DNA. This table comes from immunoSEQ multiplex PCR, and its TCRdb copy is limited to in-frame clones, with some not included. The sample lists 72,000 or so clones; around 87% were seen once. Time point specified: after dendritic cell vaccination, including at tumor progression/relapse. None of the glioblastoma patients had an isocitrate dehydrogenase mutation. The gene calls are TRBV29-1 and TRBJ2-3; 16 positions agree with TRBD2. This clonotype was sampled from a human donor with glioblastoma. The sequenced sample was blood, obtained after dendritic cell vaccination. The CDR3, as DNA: TGCAGCGTTGAAGGGGGACTAGCGGGAGGGCCCAGCACAGATACGCAGTATTTT. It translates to CSVEGGLAGGPSTDTQYF.